This T cell receptor (beta chain) was identified in a study of CD8+CD57+ T cells in acquired aplastic anemia. Whole-study context: Yields of DNA that came from sorted CD4+ and CD8+ cells averaged around 3 ug. Findings and caveats of the study: Overlapping CD8+ CDR3 repertoires of patients and controls contained 25 to 35 shared sequences. CD8+ Simpson's diversity did not differ significantly between patients and controls.

Trimming took 6 bases from V and 0 from J, leaving 8 bases between them. The CDR3 spans 13 residues. Germline V gene data show CDR1 as MNHEY and CDR2 as SVGEGT. Genomic DNA, serving as template, underwent TCR beta VDJ and CDR3 profiling. A single record per CDR3 protein comes from TCRdb applying MiXCR to the reads. The top ten clones hold about 29% of a sample with over 200,000 distinct CDR3 sequences, over 60% of them seen once. This clonotype was seen at least ten times. Its antigen is currently unknown. This clonotype was obtained from a human donor in good health. The sequenced sample was sorted CD4+, CD8+, or CD8+CD57+ T cells (not recorded which) from PBMCs. The genes are TRBV6-2 or TRBV6-3 and TRBJ1-1; the D is unclear. The CDR3 bases are TGTGCCAGCAGAACCGGGATGAACACTGAAGCTTTCTTT. This sequence encodes CASRTGMNTEAFF.